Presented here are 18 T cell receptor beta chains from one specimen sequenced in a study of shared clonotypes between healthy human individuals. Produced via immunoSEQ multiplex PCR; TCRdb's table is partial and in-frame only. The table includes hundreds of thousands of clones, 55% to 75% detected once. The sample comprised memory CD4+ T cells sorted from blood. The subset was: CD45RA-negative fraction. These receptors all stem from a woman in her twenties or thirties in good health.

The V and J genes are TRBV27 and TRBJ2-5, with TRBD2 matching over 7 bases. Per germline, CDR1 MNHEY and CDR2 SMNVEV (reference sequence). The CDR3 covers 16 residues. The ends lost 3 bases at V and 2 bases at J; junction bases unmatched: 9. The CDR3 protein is CASSLSGGGMQETQYF. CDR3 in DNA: TGTGCCAGCAGTTTGTCGGGGGGTGGGATGCAAGAGACCCAGTACTTC.

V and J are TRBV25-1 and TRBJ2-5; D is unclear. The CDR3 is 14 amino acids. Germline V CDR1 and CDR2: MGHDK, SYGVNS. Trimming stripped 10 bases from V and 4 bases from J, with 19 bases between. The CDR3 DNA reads TGTGCCATATCTGGCGGCCTTGGTGGAGAGACCCAGTACTTC. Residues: CAISGGLGGETQYF.

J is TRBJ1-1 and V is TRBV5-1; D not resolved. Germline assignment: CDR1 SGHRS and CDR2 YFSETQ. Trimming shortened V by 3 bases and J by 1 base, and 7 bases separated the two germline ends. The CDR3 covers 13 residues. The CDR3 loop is CASSSDPNTEAFF. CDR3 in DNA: TGCGCCAGCAGCTCCGACCCGAACACTGAAGCTTTCTTT.

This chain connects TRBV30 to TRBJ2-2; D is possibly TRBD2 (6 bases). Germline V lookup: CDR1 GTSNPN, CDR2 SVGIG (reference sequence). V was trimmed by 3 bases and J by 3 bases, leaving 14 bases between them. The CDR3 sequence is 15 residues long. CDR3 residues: CAWRGGTQYTGELFF. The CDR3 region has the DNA TGTGCCTGGAGGGGCGGGACCCAGTACACCGGGGAGCTGTTTTTT.

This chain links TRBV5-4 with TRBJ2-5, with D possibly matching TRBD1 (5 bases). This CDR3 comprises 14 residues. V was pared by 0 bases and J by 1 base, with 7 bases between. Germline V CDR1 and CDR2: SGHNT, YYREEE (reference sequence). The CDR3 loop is CASSLGQSQETQYF. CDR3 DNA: TGTGCCAGCAGCTTGGGACAGAGCCAAGAGACCCAGTACTTC.

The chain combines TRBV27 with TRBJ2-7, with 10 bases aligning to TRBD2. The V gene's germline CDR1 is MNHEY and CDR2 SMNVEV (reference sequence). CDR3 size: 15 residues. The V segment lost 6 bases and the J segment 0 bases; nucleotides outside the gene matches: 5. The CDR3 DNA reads TGTGCCAGCAGAGGACTAGCGGAGTACTCCTACGAGCAGTACTTC. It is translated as CASRGLAEYSYEQYF.

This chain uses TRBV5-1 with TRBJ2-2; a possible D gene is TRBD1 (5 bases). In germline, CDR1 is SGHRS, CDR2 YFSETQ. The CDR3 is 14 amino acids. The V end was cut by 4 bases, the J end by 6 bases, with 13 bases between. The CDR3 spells CASSHGVGPGELFF. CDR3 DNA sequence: TGCGCCAGCAGCCACGGTGTGGGGCCCGGGGAGCTGTTTTTT.

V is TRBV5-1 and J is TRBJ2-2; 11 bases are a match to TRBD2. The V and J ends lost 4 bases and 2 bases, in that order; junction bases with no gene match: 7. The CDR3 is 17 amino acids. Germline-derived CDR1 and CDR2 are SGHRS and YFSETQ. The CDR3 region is CASSIGTSGSNTGELFF. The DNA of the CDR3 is TGCGCCAGCAGCATCGGGACTAGCGGCTCAAACACCGGGGAGCTGTTTTTT.

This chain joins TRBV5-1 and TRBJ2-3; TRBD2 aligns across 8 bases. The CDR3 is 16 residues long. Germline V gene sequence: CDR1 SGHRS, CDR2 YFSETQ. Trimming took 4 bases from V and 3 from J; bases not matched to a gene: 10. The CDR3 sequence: CASSRSGSRNTDTQYF. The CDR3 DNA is TGCGCCAGCAGCAGGAGCGGGAGCCGTAATACAGATACGCAGTATTTT.

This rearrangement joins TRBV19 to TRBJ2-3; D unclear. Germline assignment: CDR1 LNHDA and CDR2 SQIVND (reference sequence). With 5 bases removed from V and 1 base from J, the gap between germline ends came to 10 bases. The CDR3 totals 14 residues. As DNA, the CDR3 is TGTGCCAGTAGTTTTAGCAGAGGCACAGATACGCAGTATTTT. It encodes CASSFSRGTDTQYF.

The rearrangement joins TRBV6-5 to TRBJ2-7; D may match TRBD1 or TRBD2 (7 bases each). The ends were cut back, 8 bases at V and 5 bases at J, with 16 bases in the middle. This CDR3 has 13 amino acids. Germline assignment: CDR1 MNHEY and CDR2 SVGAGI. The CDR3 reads CASGATGTNEQYF. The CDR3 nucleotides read TGTGCCAGCGGTGCGACAGGGACTAACGAGCAGTACTTC.

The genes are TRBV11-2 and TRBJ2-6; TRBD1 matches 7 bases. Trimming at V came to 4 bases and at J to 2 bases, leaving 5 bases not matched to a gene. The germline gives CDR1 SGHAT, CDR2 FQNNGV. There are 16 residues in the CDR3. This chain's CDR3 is CASSSPDRAGANVLTF. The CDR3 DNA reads TGTGCCAGCAGCTCTCCCGACAGGGCTGGGGCCAACGTCCTGACTTTC.

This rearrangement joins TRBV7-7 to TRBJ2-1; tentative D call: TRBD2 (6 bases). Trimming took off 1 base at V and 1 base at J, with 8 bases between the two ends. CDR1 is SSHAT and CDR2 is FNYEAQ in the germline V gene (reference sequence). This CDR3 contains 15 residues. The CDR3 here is CASSLVAGSYNEQFF. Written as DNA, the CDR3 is TGTGCCAGCAGCTTAGTGGCGGGATCCTACAATGAGCAGTTCTTC.

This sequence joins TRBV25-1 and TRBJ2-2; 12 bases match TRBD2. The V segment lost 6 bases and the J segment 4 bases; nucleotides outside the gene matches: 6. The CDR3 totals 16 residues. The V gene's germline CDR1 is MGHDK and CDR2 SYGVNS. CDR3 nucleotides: TGTGCCAGCAGCAGAGCGGGACTAGCGGGCACCGGGGAGCTGTTTTTT. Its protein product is CASSRAGLAGTGELFF. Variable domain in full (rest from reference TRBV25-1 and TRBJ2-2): EADIYQTPRYLVIGTGKKITLECSQTMGHDKMYWYQQDPGMELHLIHYSYGVNSTEKGDLSSESTVSRIRTEHFPLTLESARPSHTSQYLCASSRAGLAGTGELFFGEGSRLTVL.

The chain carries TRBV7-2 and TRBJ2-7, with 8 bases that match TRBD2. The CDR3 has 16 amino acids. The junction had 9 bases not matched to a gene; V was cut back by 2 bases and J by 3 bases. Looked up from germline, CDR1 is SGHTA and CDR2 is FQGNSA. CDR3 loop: CASSLPYSGSRYEQYF. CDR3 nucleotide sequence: TGTGCCAGCAGCTTACCCTACAGCGGGAGCCGCTACGAGCAGTACTTC.

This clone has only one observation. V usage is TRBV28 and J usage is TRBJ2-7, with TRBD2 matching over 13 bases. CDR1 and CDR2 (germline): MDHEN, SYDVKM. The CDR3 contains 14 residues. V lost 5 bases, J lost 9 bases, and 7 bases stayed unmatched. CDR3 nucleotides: TGTGCCAGCAGTACACTAGCGGGAGGGACCCCGCAGTACTTC. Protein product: CASSTLAGGTPQYF. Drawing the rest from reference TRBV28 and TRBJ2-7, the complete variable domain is DVKVTQSSRYLVKRTGEKVFLECVQDMDHENMFWYRQDPGLGLRLIYFSYDVKMKEKGDIPEGYSVSREKKERFSLILESASTNQTSMYLCASSTLAGGTPQYFGPGTRLTVT.

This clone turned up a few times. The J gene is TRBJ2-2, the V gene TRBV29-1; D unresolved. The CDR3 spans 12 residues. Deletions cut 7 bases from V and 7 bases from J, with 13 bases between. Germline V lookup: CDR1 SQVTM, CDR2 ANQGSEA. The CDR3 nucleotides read TGCAGCGCGTCACAGTGGGTCGGGGAGCTGTTTTTT. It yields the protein CSASQWVGELFF.

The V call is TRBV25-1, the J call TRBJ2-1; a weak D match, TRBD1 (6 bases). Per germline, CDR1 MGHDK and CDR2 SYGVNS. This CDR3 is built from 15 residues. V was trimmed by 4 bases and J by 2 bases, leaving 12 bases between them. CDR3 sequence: CASSAPGQPYNEQFF. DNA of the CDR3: TGTGCCAGCAGTGCCCCGGGACAACCCTACAATGAGCAGTTCTTC.